The 30 T cell receptor beta chains below were found in one sample sequenced in a study of T cells in women clearing cervical HPV infection. Sequencing used immunoSEQ multiplex PCR; TCRdb keeps in-frame clones, though not all of them. Its clone listing holds roughly 30,000 clones. The sample comprised blood buffy coat. The receptors were sampled from a woman aged 18-70 years with a cervical HPV16 infection that either progressed to CIN3+ or cleared (not recorded which).

The CDR3 DNA, read in part, is TGTGCCAGCAGAGCTGGACAGGTCTATGGC. Its protein product is CASRAGQVYG. The whole CDR3 region reads CASRAGQVYGYTF. The gene calls are TRBV2 and TRBJ1-2; 7 bases are shared with TRBD1. Read coverage stops 3 residues before the CDR3 terminus; the germline J gene supplies the remainder. Germline trimming cut 6 bases from V and 4 bases from J; bases unmatched to any gene: 5. The CDR3 covers 13 residues. Germline CDR1 reads SNHLY; CDR2 reads FYNNEI.

Concerning this clone: From the germline J gene comes the end of the CDR3, since the read stops 3 residues before it. The chain recombines TRBV5-6 with TRBJ1-5; no firm D call. The CDR3 has 13 residues. Trimming stripped 1 base from V and 6 bases from J, with 8 bases between. Germline lookup yields CDR1 SGHDT and CDR2 YYEEEE. CDR3 amino acids: CASSLPGVQPQHF. The DNA read from the CDR3 is TGTGCCAGCAGCTTGCCCGGGGTTCAGCCC.

In regard to this clone: The CDR3 end is not reached by the read, which stops 3 residues before it; the germline J gene fills it in. The rearrangement links TRBV19 to TRBJ2-3; 8 nucleotides agree with TRBD1. The CDR3 has 16 amino acids. Germline V gives CDR1 LNHDA, CDR2 SQIVND (reference sequence). The chain's CDR3 is CASSPLDRERNQPQYF. Incomplete CDR3 DNA: TGTGCCAGTAGTCCTCTGGACAGGGAAAGGAATCAGCCG.

A remark on this clone: The read falls 3 residues short of the CDR3 end, and the missing part is taken from the germline J gene. The J gene is TRBJ1-2, the V gene TRBV5-1; TRBD1 aligns across 7 bases. The germline V gene encodes CDR1 SGHRS and CDR2 YFSETQ. Unmatched junction bases numbered 6, after V lost 4 bases and J lost 6 bases. The CDR3 is 13 residues long. The sequenced CDR3 bases are TGCGCCAGCAGCCCCACAGGGGTCGATGGC. Amino acid sequence: CASSPTGVDG. The whole CDR3 is CASSPTGVDGYTF.

Points on this clone: The read terminates 3 residues before the CDR3 end, so the remaining end is supplied by the germline J gene. This chain uses TRBV29-1 with TRBJ2-1; 13 positions match TRBD2. CDR3 length equals 14 residues. Germline V gene lookup returns CDR1 SQVTM and CDR2 ANQGSEA. V gave up 5 bases and J gave up 8 bases; unmatched junction bases: 6. Incomplete CDR3 DNA: TGCAGCGTTCTGACTAGCGGGAGGAAAGATGAG. Its protein product is CSVLTSGRKDE. Given in full, the CDR3 is CSVLTSGRKDEQFF.

Comments on this clone: The CDR3 extends 3 residues past the end of the read, so its final part is completed from the germline J gene. The J gene is TRBJ2-2, the V gene TRBV4-2; 14 nucleotides line up with TRBD2. The CDR3 sequence is 18 residues long. The trim removed 0 bases at V and 3 bases at J, leaving 3 bases unmatched. Per the germline V gene, CDR1 is LGHNA and CDR2 is YNFKEQ. CDR3 bases read: TGTGCCAGCAGCCAAGATGGACTAGCGGGGGGTTACACCGGGGAG. Amino acids: CASSQDGLAGGYTGE. Given in full, the CDR3 is CASSQDGLAGGYTGELFF.

About this clone: Sequencing ends 3 residues short of the CDR3 end; the germline J gene provides the rest. V and J are TRBV5-1 and TRBJ2-1; D might be TRBD2 (7 bases). The CDR3 consists of 17 residues. V was clipped by 2 bases and J by 2 bases, with 17 bases between them. Germline CDR1 and CDR2: SGHRS and YFSETQ. CDR3 in amino acids: CASSLQGRGAPYNEQFF. The CDR3 bases that were read are TGCGCCAGCAGCTTACAGGGCCGGGGGGCCCCCTACAATGAG.

On this clone: The read halts 3 residues ahead of the CDR3 end, with the missing end drawn from the germline J gene. The gene calls are TRBV13 and TRBJ2-1; TRBD2 matches 11 bases. The V segment lost 5 bases and the J segment 8 bases; nucleotides outside the gene matches: 8. Germline V lookup: CDR1 PRHDT, CDR2 FYEKMQ (reference sequence). This CDR3 spans 15 amino acids. CDR3 DNA (partial): TGTGCCAGCAGCCCAATAGCGGGAGGGCCCGATGAG. The encoded protein is CASSPIAGGPDE. The entire CDR3 is CASSPIAGGPDEQFF.

To note about this clone: The sequence runs out 3 residues before the end of the CDR3; the remainder is reconstructed from the germline J gene. The chain is built from TRBV6-4 and TRBJ2-5; 12 nucleotides align to TRBD2. With V trimmed by 2 bases and J by 4 bases, 5 bases remained unmatched. CDR1 and CDR2 from the germline V gene are MRHNA and SNTAGT. This CDR3 spans 16 amino acids. The sequenced CDR3 bases are TGTGCCAGCAGTGACCCGACTAGCGGGAGAGGAGAGACC. This translates into CASSDPTSGRGET. The entire CDR3 protein reads CASSDPTSGRGETQYF.

Details on this clone: The CDR3 end lies 3 residues beyond the end of the read and is filled in from the germline J gene. This sequence joins TRBV5-6 and TRBJ2-4; 9 bases agree with TRBD1. The CDR3 runs to 14 residues. V shed 3 bases and J 5 bases; nucleotides not matched to a gene: 3. Germline CDR1 reads SGHDT; CDR2 reads YYEEEE. The CDR3 reads CASSYRGRENIQYF. CDR3 bases read: TGTGCCAGCAGCTACAGGGGGCGCGAAAACATT.

About this clone itself: With the read ending 3 residues before the CDR3 end, the germline J gene is used to fill in that end. The chain carries TRBV5-4 and TRBJ2-7; 7 bases map to TRBD2. Trimming cost V 2 bases and J 5 bases; bases outside gene matches: 4. The CDR3 length is 13 residues. Per germline, CDR1 SGHNT and CDR2 YYREEE (reference sequence). The CDR3 sequence: CASSLSGNNEQYF. The sequenced CDR3 bases are TGTGCCAGCAGCTTAAGCGGGAACAACGAG.

In terms of frequency, this clone is medium-sized. From the germline J gene comes the end of the CDR3, since the read stops 3 residues before it. V usage is TRBV18 and J usage is TRBJ2-7, with 8 bases lining up with TRBD1. CDR3 length: 16 amino acids. The germline CDR1 and CDR2 sequences are KGHSH and LQKENI. J gave up 0 bases and V 4 bases, and 8 bases lay outside the gene matches. CDR3 residues: CASSLQGGYSSYEQYF. The DNA read from the CDR3 is TGTGCCAGCTCACTACAGGGGGGCTATTCCTCCTACGAG.

Details on this clone: Sequencing ends 3 residues short of the CDR3 end; the germline J gene provides the rest. This chain joins TRBV29-1 and TRBJ2-3; D unresolved. Trimming cost V 3 bases and J 6 bases, with 7 bases left between them. CDR3 length: 11 amino acids. The germline V gene encodes CDR1 SQVTM and CDR2 ANQGSEA. CDR3 bases read: TGCAGCGTTGAGAGGCACGATACG. Encoded protein: CSVERHDT. The whole CDR3 sequence reads CSVERHDTQYF.

As for this clone: The read terminates 3 residues before the CDR3 end, so the remaining end is supplied by the germline J gene. V gene TRBV14 combines with J gene TRBJ1-4; a weak D match, TRBD1 (5 bases). Germline V gene data show CDR1 as SGHDN and CDR2 as FVKESK. CDR3 length: 18 amino acids. This chain's CDR3 is CASSQVGAKSSGANVLFF. The sequenced CDR3 bases are TGTGCCAGCAGCCAAGTAGGAGCCAAGAGCTCTGGGGCCAACGTA.

A remark on this clone: Sequencing ends 3 residues short of the CDR3 end; the germline J gene provides the rest. The gene calls are TRBV20-1 and TRBJ2-7; the D gene could be TRBD1 or TRBD2 (6 bases each). CDR3 length equals 18 residues. Germline V lookup: CDR1 DFQATT, CDR2 SNEGSKA (reference sequence). V was pared by 0 bases and J by 4 bases, with 25 bases between. CDR3 sequence: CSARDLFGSWRRGYEQYF. The DNA read from the CDR3 is TGCAGTGCTAGAGATTTGTTTGGTAGCTGGAGGAGGGGGTACGAG.

A note on this clone: The DNA ends 3 residues before the CDR3 does, and the rest of the CDR3 is filled in from the germline J gene. The chain uses TRBV20-1 and TRBJ2-3; 8 nucleotides align to TRBD2. The CDR3 extends over 17 amino acids. Germline V lookup: CDR1 DFQATT, CDR2 SNEGSKA (reference sequence). The CDR3 is CSAREPTGPSGQETQYF. The part of the CDR3 DNA that was read is TGCAGTGCTAGAGAACCAACAGGGCCTAGCGGGCAAGAGACG.

With regard to this clone: The DNA ends 3 residues before the CDR3 does, and the rest of the CDR3 is filled in from the germline J gene. The chain uses TRBV6-4 and TRBJ2-7, with 10 bases identical to TRBD2. The CDR3 is 15 amino acids. Germline-derived CDR1 and CDR2 are MRHNA and SNTAGT. V gave up 5 bases and J gave up 5 bases; unmatched junction bases: 9. The CDR3 bases that were read are TGTGCCAGCAGTCATTATAGCGGGGGGATCCACGAG. It codes for CASSHYSGGIHE. The full CDR3 is CASSHYSGGIHEQYF.

CDR3 DNA (partial): TGTGCCAGCAGTGAAGGAAGAGGGGCAGGAAAAAGTCAGCCC. It is translated as CASSEGRGAGKSQP. Given in full, the CDR3 is CASSEGRGAGKSQPQHF. The chain joins TRBV6-1 to TRBJ1-5; perhaps TRBD1 as D (5 bases). The CDR3 end falls 3 residues outside the read, so it is completed with the germline J gene. Trimming took off 1 base at V and 6 bases at J, with 19 bases between the two ends. Germline V gene data show CDR1 as MNHNS and CDR2 as SASEGT. The CDR3 consists of 17 residues.

On this clone itself: The DNA ends 3 residues before the CDR3 does, and the rest of the CDR3 is filled in from the germline J gene. The chain uses TRBV7-3 and TRBJ2-1; D remains ambiguous. Germline V gene data show CDR1 as SGHTA and CDR2 as FQGTGA. Deletions cut 2 bases from V and 5 bases from J, with 7 bases between. The CDR3 is 13 residues long. The DNA read from the CDR3 is TGTGCCAGCAGCTTATCCACTCACAATGAG. This translates into CASSLSTHNE. The CDR3 in its entirety is CASSLSTHNEQFF.

A remark on this clone: The sequenced fragment ends 3 residues before the CDR3 boundary, so the rest is inferred from the germline J gene. V is TRBV20-1 and J is TRBJ2-2; possibly TRBD2 for D (5 bases). V was cut by 0 bases and J by 4 bases, with 12 bases left in between. Germline CDR1 and CDR2: DFQATT and SNEGSKA (reference sequence). CDR3 length: 15 residues. CDR3 DNA (partial): TGCAGTGCTAGAGATGCATTCCGGGGCACCGGGGAG. It codes for CSARDAFRGTGE. The whole CDR3 protein is CSARDAFRGTGELFF.

With regard to this clone: The read finishes 3 residues shy of the CDR3 end, and the germline J gene is used to complete it. The genes are TRBV5-4 and TRBJ1-2; D ambiguous. The V and J ends lost 1 base and 6 bases respectively, with 13 bases between them. The CDR3 loop spans 14 amino acids. The germline V gene has CDR1 SGHNT and CDR2 YYREEE (reference sequence). This CDR3 is CASSLQRRENGYTF. The sequenced CDR3 bases are TGTGCCAGCAGCTTGCAGCGGAGGGAGAATGGC.

As to this clone: The read ends 3 residues shy of where the CDR3 ends; the end is completed using the germline J gene. The genes are TRBV20-1 and TRBJ1-6; 7 bases line up with TRBD1. The CDR3 spans 15 residues. The germline CDR1 and CDR2 sequences are DFQATT and SNEGSKA (reference sequence). The V segment lost 0 bases and the J segment 4 bases; nucleotides outside the gene matches: 3. The part of the CDR3 DNA that was read is TGCAGTGCTAGAGAGGCAGGGGGGTATAATTCACCC. Protein sequence: CSAREAGGYNSP. The full CDR3 reads CSAREAGGYNSPLHF.

Regarding this clone: The read falls 3 residues short of the CDR3 end, and the missing part is taken from the germline J gene. J is TRBJ2-7 and V is TRBV2; 12 bases align to TRBD2. V gave up 8 bases and J gave up 3 bases; unmatched junction bases: 2. CDR1 is SNHLY, CDR2 FYNNEI, per germline. The CDR3 is 13 residues long. The part of the CDR3 DNA that was read is TGTGCCAGCCGGACTAGCGGGATCTACGAG. It codes for CASRTSGIYE. The full CDR3 protein reads CASRTSGIYEQYF.

The sequenced part of the CDR3 DNA is TGTGCCAGCAGCTACCGGGACAGATTGAACACTGAA. It yields the protein CASSYRDRLNTE. The whole CDR3 protein reads CASSYRDRLNTEAFF. The chain has TRBV5-6 and TRBJ1-1; TRBD1 aligns across 7 bases. The read halts 3 residues ahead of the CDR3 end, with the missing end drawn from the germline J gene. CDR3 size: 15 residues. Losses at the gene ends were 3 bases for V and 0 bases for J; bases not matched to a gene: 5. From germline, CDR1 is SGHDT and CDR2 YYEEEE.

Details on this clone: Read data end 3 residues before the CDR3 end; the end is taken from the germline J gene. V is TRBV6-8 and J is TRBJ1-1; D perhaps matches TRBD1 (6 bases). This CDR3 has 13 residues. Between the trimmed V and J ends, which lost 0 bases and 6 bases, there was a span of 8 bases. CDR1 and CDR2 (germline): MNHGY, SAAAGT. This CDR3 reads CASSYSGQPEAFF. The covered CDR3 bases are TGTGCCAGCAGTTACTCTGGACAGCCTGAA.

Note on this clone: The read halts 3 residues ahead of the CDR3 end, with the missing end drawn from the germline J gene. V usage is TRBV2 and J usage is TRBJ1-2; the match to TRBD1 covers 7 bases. This CDR3 region has 12 residues. CDR1 is SNHLY, CDR2 FYNNEI, per germline. J gave up 4 bases and V 8 bases, and 4 bases lay outside the gene matches. The DNA read from the CDR3 is TGTGCCAGCGTGGGACAGAGCTATGGC. Residues: CASVGQSYG. From start to end, the CDR3 is CASVGQSYGYTF.

In the case of this clone: The read gets to within 3 residues of the CDR3 end, and the germline J gene fills in the rest. V usage is TRBV5-5 and J usage is TRBJ2-1; 7 bases align to TRBD1. The CDR3 spans 13 residues. In germline, CDR1 is SGHKS, CDR2 YYEKEE (reference sequence). The V segment lost 4 bases and the J segment 6 bases; nucleotides outside the gene matches: 4. Partial CDR3 DNA: TGTGCCAGCAGCGGGACAGACCTCAATGAG. Protein sequence: CASSGTDLNE. The full CDR3 protein is CASSGTDLNEQFF.

As regards this clone: The CDR3 end lies 3 residues beyond the end of the read and is filled in from the germline J gene. The rearrangement uses TRBV19 and TRBJ2-7; 7 bases are shared with TRBD2. V lost 2 bases and J lost 0; bases outside the gene matches: 1. The CDR3 is 14 residues long. The V gene's germline CDR1 is LNHDA and CDR2 SQIVND (reference sequence). The part of the CDR3 DNA that was read is TGTGCCAGTAGTATACTAGCGGCCTCCTACGAG. Protein: CASSILAASYE. The CDR3 as a whole reads CASSILAASYEQYF. Full variable domain (outside the CDR3, taken from reference TRBV19 and TRBJ2-7): DGGITQSPKYLFRKEGQNVTLSCEQNLNHDAMYWYRQDPGQGLRLIYYSQIVNDFQKGDIAEGYSVSREKKESFPLTVTSAQKNPTAFYLCASSILAASYEQYFGPGTRLTVT.

A note on this clone: The CDR3 is cut off 3 residues early in the read; its end comes from the germline J gene. This chain connects TRBV18 to TRBJ1-4; the match to TRBD1 covers 7 bases. V shed 1 base, J shed 3 bases, and the junction held 8 bases outside the gene matches. In germline, CDR1 is KGHSH, CDR2 LQKENI. The length of the CDR3 is 17 residues. CDR3 DNA, as far as it was read: TGTGCCAGCTCACCACTCAGGGGGATGTTGGCTAATGAAAAA. Translated: CASSPLRGMLANEK. In full, the CDR3 reads CASSPLRGMLANEKLFF.

About this clone: The CDR3 is cut off 3 residues early in the read; its end comes from the germline J gene. The same CDR3 also results from other DNA sequences found in this sample. J is TRBJ1-4 and V is TRBV5-1; 7 bases fit TRBD1. The germline gives CDR1 SGHRS, CDR2 YFSETQ. Trimming cost V 0 bases and J 1 base; bases outside gene matches: 3. CDR3 length: 16 amino acids. This chain's CDR3 is CASSLAPGGTNEKLFF. CDR3 DNA (partial): TGCGCCAGCAGCTTGGCCCCAGGGGGAACTAATGAAAAA.